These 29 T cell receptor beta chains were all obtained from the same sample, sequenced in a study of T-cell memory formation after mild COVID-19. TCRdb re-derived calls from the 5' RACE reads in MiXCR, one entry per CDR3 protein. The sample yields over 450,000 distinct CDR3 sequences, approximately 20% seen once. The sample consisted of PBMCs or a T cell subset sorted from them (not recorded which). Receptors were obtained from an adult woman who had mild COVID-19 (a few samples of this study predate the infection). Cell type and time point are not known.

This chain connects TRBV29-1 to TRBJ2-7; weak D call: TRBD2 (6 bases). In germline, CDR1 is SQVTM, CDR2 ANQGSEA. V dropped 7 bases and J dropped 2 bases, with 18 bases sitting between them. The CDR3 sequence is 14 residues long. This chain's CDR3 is CSAASGTRAYEQYF. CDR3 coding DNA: TGCAGCGCGGCCTCCGGGACTCGGGCCTACGAGCAGTACTTC.

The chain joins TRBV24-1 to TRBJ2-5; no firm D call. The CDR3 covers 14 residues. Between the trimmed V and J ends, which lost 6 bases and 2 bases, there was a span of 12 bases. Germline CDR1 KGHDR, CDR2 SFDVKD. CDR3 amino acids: CATSPDGIQETQYF. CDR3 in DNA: TGTGCCACCAGTCCCGATGGCATTCAAGAGACCCAGTACTTC.

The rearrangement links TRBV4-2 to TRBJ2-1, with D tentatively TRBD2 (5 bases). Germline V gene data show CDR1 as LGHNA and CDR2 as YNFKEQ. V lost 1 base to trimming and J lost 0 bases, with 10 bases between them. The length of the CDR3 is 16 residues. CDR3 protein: CASSQVTGSSYNEQFF. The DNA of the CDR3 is TGTGCCAGCAGCCAAGTAACGGGAAGCTCCTACAATGAGCAGTTCTTC.

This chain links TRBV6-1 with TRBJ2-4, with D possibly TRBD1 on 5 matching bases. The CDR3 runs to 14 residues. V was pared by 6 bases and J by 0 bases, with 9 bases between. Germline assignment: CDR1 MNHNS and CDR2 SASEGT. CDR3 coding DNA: TGTGCCAGCAGGGACACCATAGCCAAAAACATTCAGTACTTC. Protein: CASRDTIAKNIQYF.

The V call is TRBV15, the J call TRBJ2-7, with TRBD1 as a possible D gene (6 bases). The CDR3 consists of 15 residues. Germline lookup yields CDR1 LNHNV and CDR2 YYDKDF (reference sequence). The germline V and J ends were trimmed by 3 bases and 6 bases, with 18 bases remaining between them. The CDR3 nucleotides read TGTGCCACCAGCAGTAGAGGGGGACCCACCGCCGAGCAGTACTTC. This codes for CATSSRGGPTAEQYF.

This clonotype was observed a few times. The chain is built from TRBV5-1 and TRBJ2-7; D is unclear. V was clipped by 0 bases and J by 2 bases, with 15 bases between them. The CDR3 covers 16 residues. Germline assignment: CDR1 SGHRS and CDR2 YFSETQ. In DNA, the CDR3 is TGCGCCAGCAGCTTGGCCGGAACTACCCCTCCCTACGAGCAGTACTTC. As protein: CASSLAGTTPPYEQYF.

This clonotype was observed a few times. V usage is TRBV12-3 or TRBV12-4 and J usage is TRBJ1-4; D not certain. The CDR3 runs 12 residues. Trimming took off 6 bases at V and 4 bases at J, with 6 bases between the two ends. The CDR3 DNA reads TGTGCCAGCAGGAGGGTTAATGAAAAACTGTTTTTT. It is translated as CASRRVNEKLFF.

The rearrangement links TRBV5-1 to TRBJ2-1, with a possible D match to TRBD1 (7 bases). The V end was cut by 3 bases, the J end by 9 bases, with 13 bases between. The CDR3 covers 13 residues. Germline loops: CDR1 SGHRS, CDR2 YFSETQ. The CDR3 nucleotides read TGCGCCAGCAGCTCAGGGGGGAGTCGTGAGCAGTTCTTC. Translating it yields CASSSGGSREQFF.

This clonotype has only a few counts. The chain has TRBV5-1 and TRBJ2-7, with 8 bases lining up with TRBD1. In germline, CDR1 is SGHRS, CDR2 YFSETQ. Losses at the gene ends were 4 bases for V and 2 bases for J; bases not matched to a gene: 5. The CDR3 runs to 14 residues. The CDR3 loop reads CASSKDRAAYEQYF. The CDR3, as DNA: TGCGCCAGCAGCAAGGACAGGGCGGCCTACGAGCAGTACTTC.

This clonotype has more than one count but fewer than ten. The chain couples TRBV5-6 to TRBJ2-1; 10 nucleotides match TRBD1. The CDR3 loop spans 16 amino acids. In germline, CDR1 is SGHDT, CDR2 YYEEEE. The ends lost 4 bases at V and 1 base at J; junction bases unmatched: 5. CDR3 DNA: TGTGCCAGCAGCGGCCGGGACAGGGGTTCCTACAATGAGCAGTTCTTC. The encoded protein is CASSGRDRGSYNEQFF.

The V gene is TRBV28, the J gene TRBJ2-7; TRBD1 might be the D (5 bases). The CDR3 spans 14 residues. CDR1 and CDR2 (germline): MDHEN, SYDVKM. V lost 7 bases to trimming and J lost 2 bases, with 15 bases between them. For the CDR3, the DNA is TGTGCCAGCAAAGAACAGGTGACCACCTACGAGCAGTACTTC. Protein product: CASKEQVTTYEQYF. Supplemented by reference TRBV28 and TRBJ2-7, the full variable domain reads DVKVTQSSRYLVKRTGEKVFLECVQDMDHENMFWYRQDPGLGLRLIYFSYDVKMKEKGDIPEGYSVSREKKERFSLILESASTNQTSMYLCASKEQVTTYEQYFGPGTRLTVT.

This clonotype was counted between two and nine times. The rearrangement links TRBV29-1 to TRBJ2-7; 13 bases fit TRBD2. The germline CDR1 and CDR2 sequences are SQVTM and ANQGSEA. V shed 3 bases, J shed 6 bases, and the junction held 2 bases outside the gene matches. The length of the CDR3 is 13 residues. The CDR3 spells CSVERLAGGEQYF. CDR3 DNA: TGCAGCGTTGAGAGACTAGCGGGAGGCGAGCAGTACTTC.

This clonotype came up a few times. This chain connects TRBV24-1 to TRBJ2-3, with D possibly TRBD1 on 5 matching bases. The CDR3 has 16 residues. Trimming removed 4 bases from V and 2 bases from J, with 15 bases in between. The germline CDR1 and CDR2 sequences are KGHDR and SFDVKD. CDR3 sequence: CATSDRQIQNTDTQYF. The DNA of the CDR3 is TGTGCCACCAGTGACCGACAGATACAGAACACAGATACGCAGTATTTT.

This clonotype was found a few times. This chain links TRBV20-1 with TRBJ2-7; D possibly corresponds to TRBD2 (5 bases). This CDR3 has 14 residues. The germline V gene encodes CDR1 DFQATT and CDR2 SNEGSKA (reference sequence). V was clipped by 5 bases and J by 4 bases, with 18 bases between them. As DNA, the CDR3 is TGCAGTGCTCCCGCGGGCATTTCGTTTTACGAGCAGTACTTC. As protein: CSAPAGISFYEQYF.

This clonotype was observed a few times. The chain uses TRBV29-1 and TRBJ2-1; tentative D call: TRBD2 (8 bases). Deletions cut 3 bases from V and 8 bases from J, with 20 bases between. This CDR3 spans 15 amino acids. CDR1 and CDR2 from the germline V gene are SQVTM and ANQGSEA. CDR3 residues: CSVEADSGTVDEQFF. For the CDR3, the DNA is TGCAGCGTTGAGGCAGATAGCGGGACAGTCGATGAGCAGTTCTTC.

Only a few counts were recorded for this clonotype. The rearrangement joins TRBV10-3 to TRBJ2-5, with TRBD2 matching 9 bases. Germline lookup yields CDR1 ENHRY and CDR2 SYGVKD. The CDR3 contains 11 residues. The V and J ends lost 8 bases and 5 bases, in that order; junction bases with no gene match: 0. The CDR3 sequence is CAIAGGETQYF. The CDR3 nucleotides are TGTGCCATCGCGGGGGGGGAGACCCAGTACTTC.

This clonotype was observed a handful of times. Here the CDR3 reads CATSRDPLPSGDSTDTQYF. The CDR3 nucleotides read TGTGCCACCAGCAGAGATCCTCTCCCTAGCGGTGATAGCACAGATACGCAGTATTTT. The V gene is TRBV15, the J gene TRBJ2-3; 7 bases agree with TRBD2. CDR3 length: 19 amino acids. Germline V gives CDR1 LNHNV, CDR2 YYDKDF (reference sequence). Germline trimming cut 0 bases from V and 0 bases from J; bases unmatched to any gene: 12.

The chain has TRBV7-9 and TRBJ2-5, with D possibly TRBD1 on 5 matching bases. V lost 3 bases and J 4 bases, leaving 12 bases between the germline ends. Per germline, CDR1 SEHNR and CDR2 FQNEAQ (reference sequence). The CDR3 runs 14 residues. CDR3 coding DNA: TGTGCCAGCAGCTTCGGTGCAGGGCGAGAGACCCAGTACTTC. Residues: CASSFGAGRETQYF. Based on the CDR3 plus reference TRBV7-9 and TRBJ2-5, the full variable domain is DTGVSQNPRHKITKRGQNVTFRCDPISEHNRLYWYRQTLGQGPEFLTYFQNEAQLEKSRLLSDRFSAERPKGSFSTLEIQRTEQGDSAMYLCASSFGAGRETQYFGPGTRLLVL.

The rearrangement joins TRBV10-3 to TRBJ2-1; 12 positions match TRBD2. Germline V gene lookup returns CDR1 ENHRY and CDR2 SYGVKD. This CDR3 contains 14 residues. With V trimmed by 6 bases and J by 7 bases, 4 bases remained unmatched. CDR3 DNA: TGTGCCATCAGAGGGCTAGCGGGGGGGAATGAGCAGTTCTTC. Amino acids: CAIRGLAGGNEQFF.

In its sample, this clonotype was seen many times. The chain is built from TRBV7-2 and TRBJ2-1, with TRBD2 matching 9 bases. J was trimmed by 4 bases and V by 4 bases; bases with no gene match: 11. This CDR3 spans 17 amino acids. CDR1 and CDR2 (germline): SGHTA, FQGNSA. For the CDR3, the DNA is TGTGCCAGCAGCTCCACCCCCGGGACTAGCAGGTACAATGAGCAGTTCTTC. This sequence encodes CASSSTPGTSRYNEQFF.

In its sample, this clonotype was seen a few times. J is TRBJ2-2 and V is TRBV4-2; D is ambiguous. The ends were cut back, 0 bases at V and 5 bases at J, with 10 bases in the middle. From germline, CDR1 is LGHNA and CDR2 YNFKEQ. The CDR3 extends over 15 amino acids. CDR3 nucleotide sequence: TGTGCCAGCAGCCAAGAAGTGAAAGGAACCGGGGAGCTGTTTTTT. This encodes CASSQEVKGTGELFF.

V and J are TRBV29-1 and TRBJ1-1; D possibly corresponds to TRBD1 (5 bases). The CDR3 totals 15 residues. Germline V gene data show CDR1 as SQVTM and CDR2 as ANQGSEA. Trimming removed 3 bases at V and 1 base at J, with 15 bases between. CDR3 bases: TGCAGCGTTGAGACCCTTAGCGGACAGAACACTGAAGCTTTCTTT. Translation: CSVETLSGQNTEAFF.

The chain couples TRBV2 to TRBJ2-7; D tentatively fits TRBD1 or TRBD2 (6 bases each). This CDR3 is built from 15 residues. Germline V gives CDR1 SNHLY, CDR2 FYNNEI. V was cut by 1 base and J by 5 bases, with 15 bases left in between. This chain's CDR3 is CASSEVTGRRDEQYF. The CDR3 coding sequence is TGTGCCAGCAGTGAAGTAACAGGGAGGAGAGACGAGCAGTACTTC.

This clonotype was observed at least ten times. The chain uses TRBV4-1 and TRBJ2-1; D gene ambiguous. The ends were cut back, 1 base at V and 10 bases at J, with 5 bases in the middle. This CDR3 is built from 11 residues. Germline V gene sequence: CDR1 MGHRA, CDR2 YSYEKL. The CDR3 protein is CASSQAFEQFF. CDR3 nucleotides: TGCGCCAGCAGCCAAGCTTTCGAGCAGTTCTTC.

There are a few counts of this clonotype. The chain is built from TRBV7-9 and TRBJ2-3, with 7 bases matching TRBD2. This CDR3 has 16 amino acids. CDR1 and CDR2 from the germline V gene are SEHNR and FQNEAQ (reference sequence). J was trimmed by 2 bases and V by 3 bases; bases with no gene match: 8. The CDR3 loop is CASSLERLAVTDTQYF. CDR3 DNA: TGTGCCAGCAGCTTGGAGAGACTAGCAGTCACAGATACGCAGTATTTT. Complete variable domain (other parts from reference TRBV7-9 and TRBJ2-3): DTGVSQNPRHKITKRGQNVTFRCDPISEHNRLYWYRQTLGQGPEFLTYFQNEAQLEKSRLLSDRFSAERPKGSFSTLEIQRTEQGDSAMYLCASSLERLAVTDTQYFGPGTRLTVL.

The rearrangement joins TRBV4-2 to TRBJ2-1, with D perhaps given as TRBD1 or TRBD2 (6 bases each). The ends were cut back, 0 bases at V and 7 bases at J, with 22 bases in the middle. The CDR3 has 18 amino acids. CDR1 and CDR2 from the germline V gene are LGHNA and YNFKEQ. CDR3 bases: TGTGCCAGCAGCCAAGATTCCGGAGGGCGTAGGGGGAAAAATGAGCAGTTCTTC. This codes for CASSQDSGGRRGKNEQFF.

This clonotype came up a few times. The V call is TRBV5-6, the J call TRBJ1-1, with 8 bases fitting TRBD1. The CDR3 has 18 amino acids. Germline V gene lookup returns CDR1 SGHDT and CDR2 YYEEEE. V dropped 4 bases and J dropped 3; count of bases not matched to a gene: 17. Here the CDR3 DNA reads TGTGCCAGCAGCCGGACGACAGGGGTGCTACCGGGGGACACTGAAGCTTTCTTT. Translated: CASSRTTGVLPGDTEAFF.

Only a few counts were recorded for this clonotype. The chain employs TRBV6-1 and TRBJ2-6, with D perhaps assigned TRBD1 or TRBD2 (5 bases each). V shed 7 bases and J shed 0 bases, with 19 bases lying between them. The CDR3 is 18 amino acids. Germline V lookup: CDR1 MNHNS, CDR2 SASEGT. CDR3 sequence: CASTAWDGMISGANVLTF. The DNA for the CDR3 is TGTGCCAGCACCGCTTGGGACGGCATGATCTCTGGGGCCAACGTCCTGACTTTC.

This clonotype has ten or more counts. Written as DNA, the CDR3 is TGTGCCAGCAGCCTGCGACTTCACAATGAGCAGTTCTTC. Amino acid sequence: CASSLRLHNEQFF. V usage is TRBV5-6 and J usage is TRBJ2-1; D gene ambiguous. The germline gives CDR1 SGHDT, CDR2 YYEEEE. This CDR3 has 13 amino acids. The V and J ends lost 4 bases and 5 bases respectively, with 10 bases between them.